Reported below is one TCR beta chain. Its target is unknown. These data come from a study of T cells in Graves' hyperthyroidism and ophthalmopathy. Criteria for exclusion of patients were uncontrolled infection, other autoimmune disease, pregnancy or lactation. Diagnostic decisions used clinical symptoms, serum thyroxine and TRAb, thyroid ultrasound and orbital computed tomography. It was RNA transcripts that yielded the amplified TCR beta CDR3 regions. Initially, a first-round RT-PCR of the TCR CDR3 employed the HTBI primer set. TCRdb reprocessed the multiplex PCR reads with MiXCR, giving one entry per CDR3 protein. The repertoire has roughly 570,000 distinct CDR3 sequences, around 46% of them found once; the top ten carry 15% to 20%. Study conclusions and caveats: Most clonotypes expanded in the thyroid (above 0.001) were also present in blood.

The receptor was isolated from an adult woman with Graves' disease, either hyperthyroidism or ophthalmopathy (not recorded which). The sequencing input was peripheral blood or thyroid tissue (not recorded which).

CDR3 loop: CASSYGGQYNQPQHF. The CDR3 DNA follows: TGTGCCAGCAGTTACGGGGGACAGTACAATCAGCCCCAGCATTTT. The rearrangement links TRBV6-2 or TRBV6-3 to TRBJ1-5, with 7 bases matching TRBD1. The junction had 4 bases not matched to a gene; V was cut back by 2 bases and J by 3 bases. The CDR3 sequence is 15 residues long. Germline values: CDR1 MNHEY, CDR2 SVGEGT.